This T cell receptor (beta chain) was documented in a study of T cell changes during pregnancy in multiple sclerosis. CDR3 size: 11 residues. Germline assignment: CDR1 MDHEN and CDR2 SYDVKM. Trimming took 9 bases from V and 1 from J, leaving 6 bases between them. The data were produced by immunoSEQ multiplex PCR, yet TCRdb's version contains in-frame clones alone and is incomplete. Here the sample spans around 40,000 clones, 90% to 95% being singletons. This chain joins TRBV28 and TRBJ1-1, with D hard to call. Here the sequenced sample was CD4+ T cells from peripheral blood mononuclear cells, taken in the third trimester of pregnancy. The clonotype originates from a female donor with multiple sclerosis, enrolled in a pregnancy study. DNA of the CDR3: TGTGCCAGTGACAAGAACACTGAAGCTTTCTTT. This codes for CASDKNTEAFF.